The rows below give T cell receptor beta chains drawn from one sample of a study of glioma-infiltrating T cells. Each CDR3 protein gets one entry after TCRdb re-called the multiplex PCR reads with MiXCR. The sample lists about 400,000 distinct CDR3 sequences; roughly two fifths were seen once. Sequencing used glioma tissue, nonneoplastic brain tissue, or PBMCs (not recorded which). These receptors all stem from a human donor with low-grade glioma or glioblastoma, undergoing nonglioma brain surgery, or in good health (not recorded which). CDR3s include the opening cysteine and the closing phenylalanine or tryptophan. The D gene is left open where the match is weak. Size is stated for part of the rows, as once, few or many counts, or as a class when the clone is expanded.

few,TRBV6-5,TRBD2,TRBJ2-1,CASSSTSGTNNEQFF,TGTGCCAGCAGTTCCACTAGCGGGACAAACAATGAGCAGTTCTTC
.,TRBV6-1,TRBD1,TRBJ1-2,CASGETGRAGYTF,TGTGCCAGCGGTGAGACAGGGAGAGCGGGCTACACCTTC
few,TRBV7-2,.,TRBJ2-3,CASSVQGVVDTQYF,TGTGCCAGCAGCGTACAGGGTGTTGTAGATACGCAGTATTTT
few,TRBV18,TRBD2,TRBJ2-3,CASSPTSGRWTDTQYF,TGTGCCAGCTCACCCACTAGCGGGAGATGGACAGATACGCAGTATTTT
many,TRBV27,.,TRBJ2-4,CASSYLPALNSPENIQYF,TGTGCCAGCAGTTACCTTCCGGCGCTGAACTCCCCCGAAAACATTCAGTACTTC
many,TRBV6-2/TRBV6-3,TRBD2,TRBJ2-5,CASSRAGQETQYF,TGTGCCAGCAGTAGAGCGGGACAAGAGACCCAGTACTTC
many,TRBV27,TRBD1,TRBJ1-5,CATAGQGINQPQHF,TGTGCCACCGCGGGACAGGGAATCAACCAGCCCCAGCATTTT
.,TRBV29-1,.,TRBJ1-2,CSVSGYGYTF,TGCAGCGTGTCAGGGTATGGCTACACCTTC
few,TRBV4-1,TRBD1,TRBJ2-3,CASSQDPDRNSDTQYF,TGCGCCAGCAGCCAAGATCCGGACAGGAACTCGGATACGCAGTATTTT
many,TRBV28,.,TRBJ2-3,CASSLPSLISTDTQYF,TGTGCCAGCAGTTTGCCCTCGTTGATTTCCACAGATACGCAGTATTTT
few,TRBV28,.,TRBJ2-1,CASSLARDEQFF,TGTGCCAGCAGTTTAGCCCGGGATGAGCAGTTCTTC
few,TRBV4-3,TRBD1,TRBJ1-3,CASSPGQPWNTIYF,TGCGCCAGCAGCCCGGGACAGCCTTGGAACACCATATATTTT
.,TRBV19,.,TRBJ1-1,CASSMAQGTTEAFF,TGTGCCAGTAGTATGGCACAGGGCACCACTGAAGCTTTCTTT
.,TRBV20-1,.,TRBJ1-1,CSARGPGAWTEAFF,TGCAGTGCTAGAGGACCAGGGGCGTGGACTGAAGCTTTCTTT
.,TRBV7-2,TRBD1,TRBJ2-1,CASRLYPRDRDNNEQFF,TGTGCCAGCAGGTTATACCCCCGGGACAGGGATAACAATGAGCAGTTCTTC
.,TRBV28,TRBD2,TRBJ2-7,CASRGLAGLGGYEQYF,TGTGCCAGCAGGGGACTAGCGGGTCTGGGAGGCTACGAGCAGTACTTC
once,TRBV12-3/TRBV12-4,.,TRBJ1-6,CASSLARRSPLHF,TGTGCCAGCAGTTTAGCTCGTAGGTCACCCCTCCACTTT
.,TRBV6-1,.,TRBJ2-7,CASSEAFGTLTYEQYF,TGTGCCAGCAGTGAAGCGTTTGGGACTTTAACCTACGAGCAGTACTTC
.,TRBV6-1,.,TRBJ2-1,CASSYESYNEQFF,TGTGCCAGCAGTTATGAGTCATACAATGAGCAGTTCTTC
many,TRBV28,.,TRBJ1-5,CASSFGGSNQPQHF,TGTGCCAGCAGTTTCGGAGGGAGCAATCAGCCCCAGCATTTT
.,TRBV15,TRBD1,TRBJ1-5,CATSRMGQAGSGPQHF,TGTGCCACCAGCAGAATGGGACAGGCCGGATCGGGGCCCCAGCATTTT
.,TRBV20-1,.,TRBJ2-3,CSASGSYLTDTQYF,TGCAGTGCTAGCGGGAGTTACCTCACAGATACGCAGTATTTT
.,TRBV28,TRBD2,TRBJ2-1,CASSLRTSGRGPLYNEQFF,TGTGCCAGCAGTCTCCGGACTAGCGGGAGGGGGCCCTTATACAATGAGCAGTTCTTC
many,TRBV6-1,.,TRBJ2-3,CASSKTLRTDTQYF,TGTGCCAGCAGTAAAACCCTACGGACAGATACGCAGTATTTT